The 10 T cell receptor beta chains in this list originate from one sample, sequenced in a study of PD-L1 blockade in urothelial cancer. Using immunoSEQ multiplex PCR, the repertoire was profiled, and TCRdb retains in-frame clones only, with some absent. The sample lists around 100,000 clones, about 85% occurring once. The sequenced sample was PBMCs, obtained around atezolizumab (anti-PD-L1) treatment. The source of these receptors is a man aged 50 or older with urothelial cancer.

The rearrangement uses TRBV18 and TRBJ1-1, with a weak D call TRBD1 (5 bases). CDR3 size: 13 residues. From germline, CDR1 is KGHSH and CDR2 LQKENI. V was pared by 2 bases and J by 4 bases, with 8 bases between. CDR3 amino acids: CASSPSRGTEAFF. CDR3 sequence (DNA): TGTGCCAGCTCACCAAGTAGGGGCACTGAAGCTTTCTTT.

This clone has just one count. This chain connects TRBV28 to TRBJ1-4; tentative D call: TRBD1 (5 bases). The V end was cut by 6 bases, the J end by 8 bases, with 16 bases between. The CDR3 sequence is 14 residues long. Germline loops: CDR1 MDHEN, CDR2 SYDVKM. Written as DNA, the CDR3 is TGTGCCAGCAGGCGGGACGTCGGGTGGGAAAAACTGTTTTTT. It codes for CASRRDVGWEKLFF.

The rearrangement uses TRBV9 and TRBJ2-2; D might be TRBD1 (6 bases). CDR1 and CDR2 from the germline V gene are SGDLS and YYNGEE. V lost 3 bases and J 0 bases, leaving 12 bases between the germline ends. This CDR3 has 16 residues. CDR3 sequence reads: CASSEQGWANTGELFF. The DNA of the CDR3 is TGTGCCAGCAGCGAACAGGGCTGGGCGAACACCGGGGAGCTGTTTTTT.

This chain joins TRBV29-1 and TRBJ1-1; D is undetermined. V lost 4 bases and J lost 5, with 8 bases in between. The CDR3 length is 11 residues. Germline CDR1 reads SQVTM; CDR2 reads ANQGSEA. The CDR3 here is CSVVRSTEAFF. The CDR3 nucleotides read TGCAGCGTTGTCCGGTCAACTGAAGCTTTCTTT. The full variable domain, with the rest looked up from reference TRBV29-1 and TRBJ1-1, is SAVISQKPSRDICQRGTSLTIQCQVDSQVTMMFWYRQQPGQSLTLIATANQGSEATYESGFVIDKFPISRPNLTFSTLTVSNMSPEDSSIYLCSVVRSTEAFFGQGTRLTVV.

V is TRBV19 and J is TRBJ1-5; 8 bases agree with TRBD1. The germline gives CDR1 LNHDA, CDR2 SQIVND (reference sequence). The CDR3 is 16 residues long. V lost 5 bases and J lost 3; bases outside the gene matches: 9. The CDR3 spells CASSHDRGPYNQPQHF. The CDR3, as DNA: TGTGCCAGTAGTCATGACAGGGGTCCTTACAATCAGCCCCAGCATTTT.

The chain recombines TRBV4-1 with TRBJ2-1, with 11 nucleotides matching TRBD2. The CDR3 runs to 15 residues. Germline CDR1 and CDR2: MGHRA and YSYEKL. Trimming at V came to 4 bases and at J to 6 bases, leaving 5 bases not matched to a gene. The CDR3 sequence: CASSPRGTSGNEQFF. CDR3 nucleotide sequence: TGCGCCAGCAGCCCGAGAGGGACTAGCGGCAATGAGCAGTTCTTC.

The CDR3 loop is CAWSDDRGTEAFF. Written as DNA, the CDR3 is TGTGCCTGGAGTGATGACAGGGGCACTGAAGCTTTCTTT. The V gene is TRBV30, the J gene TRBJ1-1, with 8 positions matching TRBD1. CDR1 GTSNPN and CDR2 SVGIG come from the germline V gene (reference sequence). Losses at the gene ends were 1 base for V and 4 bases for J; bases not matched to a gene: 2. CDR3 length: 13 residues.

The rearrangement joins TRBV5-1 to TRBJ2-4; 7 bases line up with TRBD2. V lost 2 bases to trimming and J lost 10 bases; unmatched junction nucleotides: 6. Germline CDR1 reads SGHRS; CDR2 reads YFSETQ. The CDR3 sequence is 13 residues long. CDR3 nucleotide sequence: TGCGCCAGCAGCTTTGGCGGGAGTGGGATTCAGTACTTC. Its translation is CASSFGGSGIQYF. The full variable domain, in which reference TRBV5-1 and TRBJ2-4 provide the parts outside the CDR3, is KAGVTQTPRYLIKTRGQQVTLSCSPISGHRSVSWYQQTPGQGLQFLFEYFSETQRNKGNFPGRFSGRQFSNSRSEMNVSTLELGDSALYLCASSFGGSGIQYFGAGTRLSVL.

The chain couples TRBV9 to TRBJ1-3, with a tentative D call TRBD1 (5 bases). Trimming cost V 6 bases and J 2 bases, with 12 bases left between them. This CDR3 is 14 amino acids long. Germline CDR1 SGDLS, CDR2 YYNGEE. CDR3 DNA sequence: TGTGCCAGCACCCCAAAGGGGACTGGAAACACCATATATTTT. This gives the protein CASTPKGTGNTIYF.

This clone was seen a handful of times. The rearrangement links TRBV28 to TRBJ2-7; 7 positions match TRBD1. The CDR3 runs 14 residues. V shed 6 bases and J 5 bases; nucleotides not matched to a gene: 10. Germline V gene data show CDR1 as MDHEN and CDR2 as SYDVKM. CDR3 DNA sequence: TGTGCCAGCAGGGTAGACAGGGTCAGGAACGAGCAGTACTTC. The encoded protein is CASRVDRVRNEQYF.